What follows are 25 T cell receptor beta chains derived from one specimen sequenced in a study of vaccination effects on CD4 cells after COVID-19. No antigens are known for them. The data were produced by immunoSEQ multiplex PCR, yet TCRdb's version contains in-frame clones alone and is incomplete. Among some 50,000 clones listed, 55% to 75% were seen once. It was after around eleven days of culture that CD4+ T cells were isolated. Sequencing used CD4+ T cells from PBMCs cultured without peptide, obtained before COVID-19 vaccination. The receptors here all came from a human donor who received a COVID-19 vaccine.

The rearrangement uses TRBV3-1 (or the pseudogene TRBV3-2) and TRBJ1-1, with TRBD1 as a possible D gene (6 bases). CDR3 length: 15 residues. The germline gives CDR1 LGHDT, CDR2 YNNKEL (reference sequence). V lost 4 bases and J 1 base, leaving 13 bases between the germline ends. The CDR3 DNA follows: TGTGCCAGCAGCCCAGTGCAGGGGACGAACACTGAAGCTTTCTTT. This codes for CASSPVQGTNTEAFF.

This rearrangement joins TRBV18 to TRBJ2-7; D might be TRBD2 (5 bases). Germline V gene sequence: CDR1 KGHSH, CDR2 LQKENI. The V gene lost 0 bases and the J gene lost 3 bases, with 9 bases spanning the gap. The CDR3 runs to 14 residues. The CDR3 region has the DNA TGTGCCAGCTCACCACCAGCGGAGAACTACGAGCAGTACTTC. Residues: CASSPPAENYEQYF.

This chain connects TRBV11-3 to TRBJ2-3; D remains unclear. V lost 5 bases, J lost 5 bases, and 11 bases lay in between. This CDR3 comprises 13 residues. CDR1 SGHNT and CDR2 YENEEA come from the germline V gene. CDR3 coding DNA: TGTGCCAGCAGCCTGACGGGTAAAGATACGCAGTATTTT. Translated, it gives CASSLTGKDTQYF.

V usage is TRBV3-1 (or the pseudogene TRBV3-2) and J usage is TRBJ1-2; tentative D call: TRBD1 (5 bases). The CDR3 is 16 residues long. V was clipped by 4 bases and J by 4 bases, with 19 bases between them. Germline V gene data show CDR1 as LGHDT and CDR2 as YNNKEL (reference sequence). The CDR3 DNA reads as TGTGCCAGCAGCCTCACAAGTCAGGGCGAGGGCTATGGCTACACCTTC. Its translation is CASSLTSQGEGYGYTF.

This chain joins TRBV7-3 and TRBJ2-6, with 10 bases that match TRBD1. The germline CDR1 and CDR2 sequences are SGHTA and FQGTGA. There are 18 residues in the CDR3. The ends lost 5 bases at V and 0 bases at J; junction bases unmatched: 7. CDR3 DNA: TGTGCCAGCAGCCCCAGGGGGACAGGGGTCTCTGGGGCCAACGTCCTGACTTTC. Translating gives CASSPRGTGVSGANVLTF.

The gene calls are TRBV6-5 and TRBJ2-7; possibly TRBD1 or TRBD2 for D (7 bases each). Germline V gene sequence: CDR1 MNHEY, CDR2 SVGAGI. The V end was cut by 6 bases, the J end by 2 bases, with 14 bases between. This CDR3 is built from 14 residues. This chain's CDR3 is CASRGGGATYEQYF. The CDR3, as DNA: TGTGCCAGCAGGGGAGGGGGCGCGACCTACGAGCAGTACTTC.

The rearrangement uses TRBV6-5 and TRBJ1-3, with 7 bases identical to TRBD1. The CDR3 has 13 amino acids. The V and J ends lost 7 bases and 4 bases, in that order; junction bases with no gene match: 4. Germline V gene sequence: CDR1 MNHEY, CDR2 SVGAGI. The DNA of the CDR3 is TGTGCCAGCATAGGGACAGCCGGAAACACCATATATTTT. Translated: CASIGTAGNTIYF.

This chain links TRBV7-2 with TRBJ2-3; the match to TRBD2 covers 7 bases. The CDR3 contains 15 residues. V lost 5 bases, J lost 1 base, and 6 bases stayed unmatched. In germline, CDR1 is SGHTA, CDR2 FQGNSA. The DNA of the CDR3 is TGTGCCAGCAGCCCCGGACTAGGTGGCACAGATACGCAGTATTTT. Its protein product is CASSPGLGGTDTQYF. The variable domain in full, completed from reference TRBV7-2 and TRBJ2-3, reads GAGVSQSPSNKVTEKGKDVELRCDPISGHTALYWYRQSLGQGLEFLIYFQGNSAPDKSGLPSDRFSAERTGGSVSTLTIQRTQQEDSAVYLCASSPGLGGTDTQYFGPGTRLTVL.

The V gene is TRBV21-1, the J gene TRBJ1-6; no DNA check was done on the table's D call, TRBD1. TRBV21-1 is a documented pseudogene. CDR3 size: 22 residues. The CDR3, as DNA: TGTGCCAGCAGCAAACCGATGTCACCTAAACAGGACAGGAGCTCCTATAATTCACCCCTCCACTTT. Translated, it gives CASSKPMSPKQDRSSYNSPLHF.

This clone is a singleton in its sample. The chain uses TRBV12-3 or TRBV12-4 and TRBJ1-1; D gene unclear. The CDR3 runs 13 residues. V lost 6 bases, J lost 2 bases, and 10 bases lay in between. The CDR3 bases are TGTGCCAGCAGCCAAGGGCTCAACACTGAAGCTTTCTTT. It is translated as CASSQGLNTEAFF.

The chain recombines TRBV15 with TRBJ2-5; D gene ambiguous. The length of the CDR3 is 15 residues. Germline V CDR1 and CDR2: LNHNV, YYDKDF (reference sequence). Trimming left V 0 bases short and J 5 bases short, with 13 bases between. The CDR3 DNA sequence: TGTGCCACCAGCAGAGATGGAGCAGTCTGGGAGACCCAGTACTTC. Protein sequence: CATSRDGAVWETQYF.

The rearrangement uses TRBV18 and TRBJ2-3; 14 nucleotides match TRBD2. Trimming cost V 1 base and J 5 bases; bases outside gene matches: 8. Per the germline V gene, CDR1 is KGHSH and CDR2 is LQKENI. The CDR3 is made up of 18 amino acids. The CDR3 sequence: CASSPLPPGLAGEDTQYF. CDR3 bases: TGTGCCAGCTCACCACTTCCGCCGGGACTAGCGGGGGAAGATACGCAGTATTTT.

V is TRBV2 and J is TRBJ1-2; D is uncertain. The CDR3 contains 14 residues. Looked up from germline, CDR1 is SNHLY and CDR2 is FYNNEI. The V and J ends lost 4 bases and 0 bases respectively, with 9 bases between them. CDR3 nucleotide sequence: TGTGCCAGCAGTGCGGAGGTTACTAACTATGGCTACACCTTC. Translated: CASSAEVTNYGYTF.

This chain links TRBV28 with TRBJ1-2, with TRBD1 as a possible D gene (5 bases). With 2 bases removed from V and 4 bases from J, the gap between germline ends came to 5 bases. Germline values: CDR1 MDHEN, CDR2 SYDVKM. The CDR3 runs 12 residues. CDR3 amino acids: CASSLQGYGYTF. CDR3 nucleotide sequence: TGTGCCAGCAGTTTACAGGGCTATGGCTACACCTTC.

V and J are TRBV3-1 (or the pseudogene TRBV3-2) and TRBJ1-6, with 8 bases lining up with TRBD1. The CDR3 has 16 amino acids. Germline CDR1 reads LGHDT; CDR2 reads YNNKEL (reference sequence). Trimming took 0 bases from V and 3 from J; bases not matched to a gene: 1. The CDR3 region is CASSQETGGYNSPLHF. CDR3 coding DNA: TGTGCCAGCAGCCAAGAAACAGGGGGCTATAATTCACCCCTCCACTTT.

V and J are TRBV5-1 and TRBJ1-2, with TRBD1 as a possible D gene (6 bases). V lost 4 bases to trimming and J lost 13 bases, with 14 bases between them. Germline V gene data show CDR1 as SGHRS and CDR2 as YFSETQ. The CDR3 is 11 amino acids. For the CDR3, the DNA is TGCGCCAGCAGCAGCGAAACAGGGAGCACCTTC. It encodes CASSSETGSTF.

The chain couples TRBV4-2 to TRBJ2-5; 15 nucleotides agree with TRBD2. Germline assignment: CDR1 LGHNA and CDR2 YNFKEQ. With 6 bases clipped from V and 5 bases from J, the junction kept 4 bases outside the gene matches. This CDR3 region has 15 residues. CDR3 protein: CASSAGTSGGETQYF. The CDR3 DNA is TGTGCCAGCAGTGCCGGGACTAGCGGGGGGGAGACCCAGTACTTC.

The CDR3 DNA reads TGTGCCAGCAGCACTGGGACAGGGGGAGCCCCTTTGAACACTGAAGCTTTCTTT. It codes for CASSTGTGGAPLNTEAFF. The chain is built from TRBV7-9 and TRBJ1-1; 11 positions match TRBD1. Germline CDR1 and CDR2: SEHNR and FQNEAQ (reference sequence). V shed 5 bases and J 0 bases; nucleotides not matched to a gene: 11. The CDR3 is 18 residues long.

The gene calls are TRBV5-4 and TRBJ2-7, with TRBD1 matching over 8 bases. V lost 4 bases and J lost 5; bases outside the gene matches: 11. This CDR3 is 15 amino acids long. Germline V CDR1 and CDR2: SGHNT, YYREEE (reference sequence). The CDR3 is CASSGRVTGEHEQYF. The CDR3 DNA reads TGTGCCAGCAGCGGAAGGGTGACAGGGGAACACGAGCAGTACTTC.

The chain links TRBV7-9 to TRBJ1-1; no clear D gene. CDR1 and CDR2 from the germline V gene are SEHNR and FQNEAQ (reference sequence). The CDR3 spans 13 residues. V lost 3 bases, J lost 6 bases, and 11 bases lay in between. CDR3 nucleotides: TGTGCCAGCAGCTTGAAGGGTCCGGCTGAAGCTTTCTTT. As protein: CASSLKGPAEAFF.

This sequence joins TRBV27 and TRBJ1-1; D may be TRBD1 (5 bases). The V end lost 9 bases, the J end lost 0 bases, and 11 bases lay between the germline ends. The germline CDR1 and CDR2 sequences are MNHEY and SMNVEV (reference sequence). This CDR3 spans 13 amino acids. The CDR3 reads CASLDRLNTEAFF. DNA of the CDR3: TGTGCCAGTCTAGACAGACTGAACACTGAAGCTTTCTTT.

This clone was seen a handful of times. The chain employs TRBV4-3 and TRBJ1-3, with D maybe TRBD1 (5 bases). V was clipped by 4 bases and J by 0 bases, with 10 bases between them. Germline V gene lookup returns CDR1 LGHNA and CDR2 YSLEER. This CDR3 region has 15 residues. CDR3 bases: TGCGCCAGCAGCCCGACGGGGACCTCTGGAAACACCATATATTTT. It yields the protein CASSPTGTSGNTIYF.

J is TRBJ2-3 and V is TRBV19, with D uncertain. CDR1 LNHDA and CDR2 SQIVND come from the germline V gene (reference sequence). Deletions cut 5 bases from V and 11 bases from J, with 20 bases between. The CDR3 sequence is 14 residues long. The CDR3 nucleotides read TGTGCCAGTAGTTCTGACTCGCTGCGATGGATGCAGTATTTT. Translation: CASSSDSLRWMQYF. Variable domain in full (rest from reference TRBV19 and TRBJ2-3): DGGITQSPKYLFRKEGQNVTLSCEQNLNHDAMYWYRQDPGQGLRLIYYSQIVNDFQKGDIAEGYSVSREKKESFPLTVTSAQKNPTAFYLCASSSDSLRWMQYFGPGTRLTVL.

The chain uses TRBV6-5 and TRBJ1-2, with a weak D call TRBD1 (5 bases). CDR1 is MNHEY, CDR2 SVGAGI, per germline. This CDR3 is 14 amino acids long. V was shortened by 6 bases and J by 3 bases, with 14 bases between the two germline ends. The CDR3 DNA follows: TGTGCCAGCAGAGCCCCGGGGGGGTACTATGGCTACACCTTC. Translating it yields CASRAPGGYYGYTF.

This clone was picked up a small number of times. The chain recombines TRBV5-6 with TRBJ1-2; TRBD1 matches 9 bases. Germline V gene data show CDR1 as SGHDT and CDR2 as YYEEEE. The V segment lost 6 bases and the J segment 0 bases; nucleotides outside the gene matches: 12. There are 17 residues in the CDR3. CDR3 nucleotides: TGTGCCAGCACCAAGACTGTGGACAGGGGAACTAACTATGGCTACACCTTC. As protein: CASTKTVDRGTNYGYTF.